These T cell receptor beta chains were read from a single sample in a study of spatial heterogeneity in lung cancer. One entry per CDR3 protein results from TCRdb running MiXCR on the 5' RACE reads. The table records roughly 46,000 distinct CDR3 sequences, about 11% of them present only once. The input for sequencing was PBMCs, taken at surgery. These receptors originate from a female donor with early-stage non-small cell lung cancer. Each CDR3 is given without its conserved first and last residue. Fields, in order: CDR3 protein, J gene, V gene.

CDR3 protein: ASSNPRGETQY
J gene: TRBJ2-5
V gene: TRBV5-4

CDR3 protein: SVSGGFNQPQH
J gene: TRBJ1-5
V gene: TRBV29-1

CDR3 protein: ASATMGTEAF
J gene: TRBJ1-1
V gene: TRBV6-5

CDR3 protein: ASRKGSGADTQY
J gene: TRBJ2-3
V gene: TRBV9

CDR3 protein: SARGWGAWYEQY
J gene: TRBJ2-7
V gene: TRBV20-1

CDR3 protein: SADTGGSNQPQH
J gene: TRBJ1-5
V gene: TRBV20-1

CDR3 protein: ASSEWQGEDTQY
J gene: TRBJ2-3
V gene: TRBV2

CDR3 protein: ASSYQGARTGELF
J gene: TRBJ2-2
V gene: TRBV6-5

CDR3 protein: AWSDWISSYNSPLH
J gene: TRBJ1-6
V gene: TRBV30

CDR3 protein: ASSLGGAANEKLF
J gene: TRBJ1-4
V gene: TRBV12-3/TRBV12-4

CDR3 protein: ASSLTSGGGTGELF
J gene: TRBJ2-2
V gene: TRBV7-3

CDR3 protein: SAMGDRGSSDEQY
J gene: TRBJ2-7
V gene: TRBV20-1

CDR3 protein: ASSHRQGSTDTQY
J gene: TRBJ2-3
V gene: TRBV3-1

CDR3 protein: ASSLGDLTYEQY
J gene: TRBJ2-7
V gene: TRBV5-4

CDR3 protein: ASSNFGTKITGELF
J gene: TRBJ2-2
V gene: TRBV6-5

CDR3 protein: ASSEAADTGELF
J gene: TRBJ2-2
V gene: TRBV6-4

CDR3 protein: SARLAGTNEQF
J gene: TRBJ2-1
V gene: TRBV20-1

CDR3 protein: ASTGYSSGNTIY
J gene: TRBJ1-3
V gene: TRBV11-2

CDR3 protein: ASSYVPNYGYT
J gene: TRBJ1-2
V gene: TRBV6-5

CDR3 protein: ASSRDSGNGEAF
J gene: TRBJ1-1
V gene: TRBV6-2/TRBV6-3

CDR3 protein: ASRVNTEAF
J gene: TRBJ1-1
V gene: TRBV6-2/TRBV6-3

CDR3 protein: ASSQGQSGNTIY
J gene: TRBJ1-3
V gene: TRBV2

CDR3 protein: ASSQEGQVQETQY
J gene: TRBJ2-5
V gene: TRBV4-3

CDR3 protein: ASSVTGTKNIQY
J gene: TRBJ2-4
V gene: TRBV27

CDR3 protein: ASSSGQLSSGNTIY
J gene: TRBJ1-3
V gene: TRBV6-1

CDR3 protein: ASSKFGGPYNEQF
J gene: TRBJ2-1
V gene: TRBV21-1

CDR3 protein: ASSSGQGGPYQETQY
J gene: TRBJ2-5
V gene: TRBV7-2